The present entry profiles one T cell receptor (beta chain) with its context. This entry is derived from a study of T cell changes during pregnancy in multiple sclerosis. This CDR3 has 16 amino acids. Germline values: CDR1 SGHRS, CDR2 YFSETQ. V was shortened by 5 bases and J by 0 bases, with 17 bases between the two germline ends. Assay used: immunoSEQ multiplex PCR; TCRdb lists only in-frame clones, some missing. The repertoire holds 20,000 to 25,000 clones, with 75% to 90% as singletons. The rearrangement links TRBV5-1 to TRBJ1-1, with a tentative D call TRBD1 (5 bases). The sequencing here drew on CD8+ T cells from peripheral blood mononuclear cells, taken in the first trimester of pregnancy. The sequence was collected from a female donor with multiple sclerosis, enrolled in a pregnancy study. The chain's CDR3 is CASRPSYKGLNTEAFF. Here the CDR3 DNA reads TGCGCCAGCAGACCTTCTTATAAGGGGTTGAACACTGAAGCTTTCTTT.